This T cell receptor beta chain was documented in a study of identical twins. V dropped 1 base and J dropped 0 bases, with 11 bases sitting between them. CDR1 and CDR2 from the germline V gene are SGHRS and YFSETQ. This CDR3 has 15 amino acids. Many counts were recorded for this clonotype. What it recognizes is unknown. TCRdb re-called the 5' RACE reads with MiXCR, one entry per CDR3 protein. The table shows some 1,700,000 distinct CDR3 sequences, with less than 40% occurring only once. Study results and caveats: Twins' excess sharing was less marked for out-of-frame beta sequences. Reduced insertions were recorded for abundant cord blood beta clonotypes, with no such pattern in memory repertoires. Within monozygotic twins, out-of-frame TCR alpha sharing was underestimated by the models.

J is TRBJ2-7 and V is TRBV5-1, with D perhaps matching TRBD1 (5 bases). This sequence originates from a newborn girl in good health. The sequencing sample was made of cord blood. In DNA form, the CDR3 reads TGCGCCAGCAGCTTGACAGGTCTCTCCTCCTACGAGCAGTACTTC. Translating gives CASSLTGLSSYEQYF.